The 25 T cell receptor beta chains below were found in one sample sequenced in a study of blood T cell repertoires in COVID-19. Measured with immunoSEQ multiplex PCR; TCRdb has only the in-frame clones, and not every one. The sample holds about 270,000 clones, approximately 81% seen once. The specimen was peripheral blood. The receptors were sampled from a woman aged 18-29 years with acute or convalescent COVID-19.

The V call is TRBV27, the J call TRBJ2-5, with 7 nucleotides matching TRBD1. CDR3 size: 15 residues. Germline CDR1 is MNHEY and CDR2 is SMNVEV (reference sequence). V lost 5 bases to trimming and J lost 5 bases; unmatched junction nucleotides: 11. The CDR3: CASSPLGGARETQYF. The DNA for the CDR3 is TGTGCCAGCAGTCCCCTAGGGGGCGCTCGGGAGACCCAGTACTTC.

The chain carries TRBV14 and TRBJ1-6; 8 bases align to TRBD1. V gave up 3 bases and J gave up 7 bases; unmatched junction bases: 8. Germline CDR1 reads SGHDN; CDR2 reads FVKESK. This CDR3 has 16 amino acids. The CDR3, as DNA: TGTGCCAGCAGCCAGTGGACAGGGCGCGGGAATTCACCCCTCCACTTT. This sequence encodes CASSQWTGRGNSPLHF.

The rearrangement links TRBV18 to TRBJ1-4; 7 nucleotides line up with TRBD1. J gave up 8 bases and V 8 bases, and 11 bases lay outside the gene matches. CDR3 length equals 14 residues. The germline gives CDR1 KGHSH, CDR2 LQKENI. CDR3 sequence reads: CASAKQGTQEKLFF. For the CDR3, the DNA is TGTGCCAGCGCTAAACAGGGGACGCAGGAAAAACTGTTTTTT.

The chain couples TRBV13 to TRBJ2-7, with D possibly being TRBD1 (6 bases). V was trimmed by 2 bases and J by 0 bases, leaving 11 bases between them. CDR1 and CDR2 from the germline V gene are PRHDT and FYEKMQ (reference sequence). CDR3 length: 15 amino acids. CDR3 in DNA: TGTGCCAGCAGCTTATTGGGGGCTTCCTCCTACGAGCAGTACTTC. Its translation: CASSLLGASSYEQYF.

The chain carries TRBV19 and TRBJ1-4; unclear D gene. The germline gives CDR1 LNHDA, CDR2 SQIVND (reference sequence). Trimming pared 7 bases from V and 8 bases from J, leaving 14 bases between. This CDR3 has 13 residues. CDR3: CASNDPSGEKLFF. CDR3 coding DNA: TGTGCCAGTAACGATCCCTCGGGAGAAAAACTGTTTTTT.

The V and J genes are TRBV7-2 and TRBJ2-7, with 8 bases aligning to TRBD1. CDR1 and CDR2 from the germline V gene are SGHTA and FQGNSA. The trim removed 6 bases at V and 1 base at J, leaving 2 bases unmatched. This CDR3 contains 13 residues. CDR3 region: CASSRDRSYEQYF. The CDR3 DNA follows: TGTGCCAGCAGTCGGGACAGGTCCTACGAGCAGTACTTC.

This chain links TRBV29-1 with TRBJ2-6; D not certain. CDR3 size: 17 residues. V was trimmed by 7 bases and J by 0 bases, leaving 19 bases between them. CDR1 and CDR2 from the germline V gene are SQVTM and ANQGSEA. Here the CDR3 DNA reads TGCAGCGCCATGGGCCAGATCAACTTCTCTGGGGCCAACGTCCTGACTTTC. Its protein product is CSAMGQINFSGANVLTF. Combining the CDR3 with reference TRBV29-1 and TRBJ2-6 gives the whole variable domain SAVISQKPSRDICQRGTSLTIQCQVDSQVTMMFWYRQQPGQSLTLIATANQGSEATYESGFVIDKFPISRPNLTFSTLTVSNMSPEDSSIYLCSAMGQINFSGANVLTFGAGSRLTVL.

The rearrangement joins TRBV23-1 to TRBJ1-1; maybe TRBD1 (5 bases). TRBV23-1 is an open reading frame, and its role is uncertain. Trimming removed 7 bases from V and 3 bases from J, with 27 bases in between. The CDR3 totals 18 residues. The CDR3 region has the DNA TGCGCCAGCACCGCGGCGTGGGGGGAAAGAAAACGGGACACTGAAGCTTTCTTT. This encodes CASTAAWGERKRDTEAFF.

The chain uses TRBV25-1 and TRBJ1-3; the D is unclear. Germline loops: CDR1 MGHDK, CDR2 SYGVNS. V was pared by 3 bases and J by 2 bases, with 20 bases between. The CDR3 sequence is 18 residues long. As DNA, the CDR3 is TGTGCCAGCAGTGAGCCCCGACCCAATACAGAAACTGGAAACACCATATATTTT. Amino acid sequence: CASSEPRPNTETGNTIYF.

The chain carries TRBV27 and TRBJ2-1; D gene ambiguous. Trimming removed 3 bases at V and 3 bases at J, with 12 bases between. The germline CDR1 and CDR2 sequences are MNHEY and SMNVEV (reference sequence). The CDR3 is 15 amino acids. The DNA of the CDR3 is TGTGCCAGCAGTTTTTCGGCGGCCGTCTACAATGAGCAGTTCTTC. Encoded protein: CASSFSAAVYNEQFF.

This rearrangement joins TRBV19 to TRBJ2-1, with 13 bases identical to TRBD2. Germline CDR1 LNHDA, CDR2 SQIVND (reference sequence). The trim removed 3 bases at V and 4 bases at J, leaving 3 bases unmatched. The CDR3 length is 16 residues. CDR3 region: CASSIGTSGTYNEQFF. For the CDR3, the DNA is TGTGCCAGTAGTATCGGGACTAGCGGGACATACAATGAGCAGTTCTTC.

This sequence joins TRBV6-5 and TRBJ1-1; 7 positions agree with TRBD1. V dropped 0 bases and J dropped 0; count of bases not matched to a gene: 4. CDR1 and CDR2 from the germline V gene are MNHEY and SVGAGI. The CDR3 runs to 16 residues. CDR3 nucleotides: TGTGCCAGCAGTTACTCGACCGGGACAGTGAACACTGAAGCTTTCTTT. This sequence encodes CASSYSTGTVNTEAFF.

The chain is built from TRBV7-2 and TRBJ1-2; TRBD1 matches at 8 bases. Trimming cost V 5 bases and J 8 bases; bases outside gene matches: 13. The CDR3 runs to 15 residues. Germline values: CDR1 SGHTA, CDR2 FQGNSA. The CDR3 bases are TGTGCCAGCAGCGTAGGGCCAGGGGGCGAGGAAGGCTACACCTTC. The encoded protein is CASSVGPGGEEGYTF.

This chain connects TRBV5-1 to TRBJ2-3; 13 bases match TRBD2. The germline CDR1 and CDR2 sequences are SGHRS and YFSETQ. Unmatched junction bases numbered 4, after V lost 7 bases and J lost 2 bases. The CDR3 spans 15 residues. The CDR3 is CASGLAGANTDTQYF. Here the CDR3 DNA reads TGCGCCAGCGGACTAGCGGGGGCCAACACAGATACGCAGTATTTT.

The chain has TRBV5-5 and TRBJ1-2; 9 nucleotides line up with TRBD1. The CDR3 runs 15 residues. CDR1 SGHKS and CDR2 YYEKEE come from the germline V gene (reference sequence). V trimming: 2 bases; J trimming: 5 bases; junction bases outside the gene matches: 7. CDR3 nucleotide sequence: TGTGCCAGCAGCTTAACCGGGACAGGGTATTATGGCTACACCTTC. Its translation: CASSLTGTGYYGYTF.

V is TRBV6-6 and J is TRBJ1-6, with TRBD1 matching over 10 bases. From germline, CDR1 is MNHNY and CDR2 SVGAGI (reference sequence). The V and J ends lost 8 bases and 2 bases, in that order; junction bases with no gene match: 6. The CDR3 has 16 amino acids. CDR3 sequence: CASSRQGAAYNSPLHF. DNA for the CDR3: TGTGCCAGCTCGAGACAGGGGGCAGCCTATAATTCACCCCTCCACTTT.

This clone was counted a few times. The gene calls are TRBV28 and TRBJ1-3; 7 nucleotides agree with TRBD1. The CDR3 has 15 amino acids. CDR1 is MDHEN, CDR2 SYDVKM, per germline. Trimming removed 6 bases from V and 0 bases from J; junction bases left unmatched: 5. The CDR3 region has the DNA TGTGCCAGCAGCACCGGGACAGTCTCTGGAAACACCATATATTTT. Translating it yields CASSTGTVSGNTIYF.

This clone came up a few times. The chain combines TRBV28 with TRBJ1-2, with 10 positions matching TRBD1. The V gene's germline CDR1 is MDHEN and CDR2 SYDVKM. This CDR3 has 17 residues. The trim removed 1 base at V and 8 bases at J, leaving 13 bases unmatched. This CDR3 reads CASSLYGPRQGARGYTF. In DNA, the CDR3 is TGTGCCAGCAGTTTATATGGGCCCCGACAGGGGGCGCGGGGCTACACCTTC.

The gene calls are TRBV6-2 or TRBV6-3 and TRBJ1-5, with D unresolved. The CDR3 totals 17 residues. The germline V gene encodes CDR1 MNHEY and CDR2 SVGEGT. The germline V and J ends were trimmed by 0 bases and 2 bases, with 14 bases remaining between them. CDR3: CASSYSKEGGGNQPQHF. The DNA for the CDR3 is TGTGCCAGCAGTTACTCGAAGGAGGGTGGGGGCAATCAGCCCCAGCATTTT.

This rearrangement joins TRBV9 to TRBJ2-1, with 7 bases fitting TRBD2. The length of the CDR3 is 16 residues. V lost 6 bases, J lost 2 bases, and 11 bases stayed unmatched. Germline lookup yields CDR1 SGDLS and CDR2 YYNGEE. CDR3 nucleotide sequence: TGTGCCAGCAACGTGGGGGAGGGCCCCCCCTACAATGAGCAGTTCTTC. Residues: CASNVGEGPPYNEQFF.

The gene calls are TRBV3-1 (or the pseudogene TRBV3-2) and TRBJ2-1; D perhaps matches TRBD2 (5 bases). The CDR3 covers 17 residues. CDR1 is LGHDT, CDR2 YNNKEL, per germline (reference sequence). Trimming stripped 1 base from V and 0 bases from J, with 13 bases between. The CDR3 here is CASSQGDSVSSYNEQFF. CDR3 bases: TGTGCCAGCAGCCAAGGGGATAGCGTAAGCTCCTACAATGAGCAGTTCTTC.

The chain has TRBV12-5 and TRBJ2-2; 7 nucleotides align to TRBD2. The CDR3 has 17 residues. Germline V lookup: CDR1 LGHNT, CDR2 FRNRAP. The V and J ends lost 2 bases and 8 bases, in that order; junction bases with no gene match: 14. The CDR3 DNA is TGTGCTAGTGGTTTGTTACGCGGGGACTACACTCTGGGGGAGCTGTTTTTT. It translates to CASGLLRGDYTLGELFF.

This chain connects TRBV7-2 to TRBJ2-7; a possible D gene is TRBD2 (5 bases). Looked up from germline, CDR1 is SGHTA and CDR2 is FQGNSA. Trimming shortened V by 1 base and J by 3 bases, and 22 bases separated the two germline ends. The CDR3 totals 18 residues. The CDR3 here is CASSLGSGMGGVGYEQYF. In nucleotides, the CDR3 is TGTGCCAGCAGCTTAGGTTCGGGGATGGGTGGAGTTGGCTACGAGCAGTACTTC.

The gene calls are TRBV25-1 and TRBJ2-2; D is perhaps TRBD2 (5 bases). V lost 3 bases and J 1 base, leaving 18 bases between the germline ends. The CDR3 loop spans 18 amino acids. The germline gives CDR1 MGHDK, CDR2 SYGVNS. The CDR3 spells CASSDQGGRLKNTGELFF. The CDR3, as DNA: TGTGCCAGCAGTGACCAAGGTGGCAGACTAAAGAACACCGGGGAGCTGTTTTTT.

This clone was counted only a few times. The gene calls are TRBV5-1 and TRBJ2-2; D perhaps matches TRBD2 (6 bases). The germline V gene has CDR1 SGHRS and CDR2 YFSETQ. V lost 3 bases and J lost 4, with 13 bases in between. This CDR3 contains 15 residues. CDR3 coding DNA: TGCGCCAGCAGCTGGCGGGACTCATCCACCGGGGAGCTGTTTTTT. Translated: CASSWRDSSTGELFF.